These T cell receptor beta chains were read from a single sample in a study of CD8 T cells in ankylosing spondylitis. TCRdb used MiXCR to reprocess the 5' RACE reads, holding one entry per CDR3 protein. This sample has 400,000 or so distinct CDR3 sequences, with about 24% found just once. Sequenced sample: blood, either unsorted or a sorted T cell fraction (not recorded which). These receptors all stem from a male donor with ankylosing spondylitis. CDR3s include the opening cysteine and the closing phenylalanine or tryptophan. Fields, in order: V gene, clone size, J gene, D gene, CDR3 DNA, CDR3 protein. The D gene is left open where the match is weak. Clone size is stated in some rows and not others, as once, few, many or a class when expanded.

>TRBV24-1|NA|TRBJ1-5|NA
TGTGCCACCAGTACAGGAGATCAGCCCCAGCATTTT
CATSTGDQPQHF
>TRBV20-1|NA|TRBJ2-3|NA
TGCAGTGCTCAAAATGTACTGGGCACAGATACGCAGTATTTT
CSAQNVLGTDTQYF
>TRBV18|NA|TRBJ2-7|TRBD1
TGTGCCAGCTCACCTCGGACGGGACAGGCCTCGTACGAGCAGTACTTC
CASSPRTGQASYEQYF
>TRBV27|few|TRBJ2-3|NA
TGTGCCAGCAGTTTATGGCAGCGCACAGATACGCAGTATTTT
CASSLWQRTDTQYF
>TRBV7-6|many|TRBJ2-7|NA
TGTGCCAGCAGCTTAGCGCGTACGTCCGAGCAGTACTTC
CASSLARTSEQYF
>TRBV10-3|NA|TRBJ2-7|TRBD2
TGTGCCATCAGTATGGGACTAGCGTACTCCTACGAGCAGTACTTC
CAISMGLAYSYEQYF
>TRBV5-1|few|TRBJ2-3|TRBD1
TGCGCCAGCAGCTCCTCCGGGACAGGGCACACAGATACGCAGTATTTT
CASSSSGTGHTDTQYF
>TRBV5-6|NA|TRBJ1-1|NA
TGTGCCAGCAGCCCGGACATTTACACTGAAGCTTTCTTT
CASSPDIYTEAFF
>TRBV5-5|NA|TRBJ1-5|TRBD1
TGTGCCAGCAGCCCTGACAGGGGGCACAATCAGCCCCAGCATTTT
CASSPDRGHNQPQHF
>TRBV11-3|NA|TRBJ1-1|NA
TGCCCCTTCGGGGCCCAAACCACTGAAGCTTTCTTT
CPFGAQTTEAFF
>TRBV20-1|few|TRBJ1-2|NA
TGCAGTGCTGACCCTCGTGAGCGCTATGGCTACACCTTC
CSADPRERYGYTF
>TRBV7-9|few|TRBJ2-3|NA
TGTGCCAGCAGCTCCCAGGATACGCAGTATTTT
CASSSQDTQYF
>TRBV5-1|many|TRBJ2-3|NA
TGCGCCAGCAGCTTGTACTCAGGGGCGAACACAGATACGCAGTATTTT
CASSLYSGANTDTQYF
>TRBV11-2|NA|TRBJ2-1|TRBD2
TGTGCCAGCAGCTTAGGTAGCGGGAGGGCCGGAGAGCAGTTCTTC
CASSLGSGRAGEQFF
>TRBV5-1|NA|TRBJ2-5|NA
TGCGCCAGCAGCTTGGCCAATTTAGTGGGAGAAGAGACCCAGTACTTC
CASSLANLVGEETQYF
>TRBV6-1|NA|TRBJ1-1|NA
TGTGCCAGCACCTCGGACGGGGTGAACACTGAAGCTTTCTTT
CASTSDGVNTEAFF
>TRBV5-6|few|TRBJ2-1|TRBD2
TGTGCCAGCAGCAAGCCTAGCGGGAGTGGCAATGAGCAGTTCTTC
CASSKPSGSGNEQFF
>TRBV12-3/TRBV12-4|few|TRBJ1-2|TRBD1
TGTGCCAGCAGCAATCCGGGACAGGGAGTGGGTAATGGCTACACCTTC
CASSNPGQGVGNGYTF
>TRBV18|NA|TRBJ2-5|NA
TGTGCCAGCTCACCGCTAGGCAGCGGCTCAGCGGAGACCCAGTACTTC
CASSPLGSGSAETQYF
>TRBV6-1|NA|TRBJ2-2|TRBD1
TGTGCCAGCAGGACAGGGGGCGACACCGGGGAGCTGTTTTTT
CASRTGGDTGELFF
>TRBV7-2|NA|TRBJ2-7|NA
TGTGCCAGCAGCTTATGCTGGCAGAACTACGAGCAGTACTTC
CASSLCWQNYEQYF
>TRBV30|NA|TRBJ2-2|NA
TGTGCCTGGAGTACTCCCAGCGGGGAGCTGTTTTTT
CAWSTPSGELFF
>TRBV20-1|NA|TRBJ2-3|TRBD2
TGCAGTGCTCCCTCCGGGACTAGCGGGAGGTCGGGGGATACGCAGTATTTT
CSAPSGTSGRSGDTQYF
>TRBV4-2|few|TRBJ2-7|TRBD2
TGTGCCAGCAGCCATGGGACTAGCGGGCATTACGAGCAGTACTTC
CASSHGTSGHYEQYF
>TRBV10-2|once|TRBJ1-5|TRBD1
TGCGCCAGCAGTGAGTCCTGGACAGGGGAAGGGTGGGGTGAGGATCAGCCCCAGCATTTT
CASSESWTGEGWGEDQPQHF
>TRBV7-9|many|TRBJ1-1|TRBD1
TGTGCCAGCAGCTTAAACGACAGGGGACTTGAAGCTTTCTTT
CASSLNDRGLEAFF
>TRBV20-1|few|TRBJ1-2|NA
TGCAGTGCTAGAGATGAGGGGCTGGGTGGCTACACCTTC
CSARDEGLGGYTF
>TRBV6-5|few|TRBJ2-3|NA
TGTGCCAGCAGTTTACAGGGTTTTTACACAGATACGCAGTATTTT
CASSLQGFYTDTQYF
>TRBV5-1|NA|TRBJ2-1|TRBD2
TGCGCCAGCAGCTCATTACCCGGGACTAGCGGAAACAATGAGCAGTTCTTC
CASSSLPGTSGNNEQFF
>TRBV24-1|NA|TRBJ2-7|NA
TGTGCCACCAGTGATTTCCGGGTGGGCGAGCAGTACTTC
CATSDFRVGEQYF